The TCR beta chain under discussion was sequenced for a study of blood T cell repertoires in COVID-19. About the study: Spain, Italy and the United States supplied samples that represented acute and convalescent COVID-19.

Per the original data handling: Reference gene primer amplification gave estimated nucleated cell counts. The method was immunoSEQ multiplex PCR; TCRdb's version includes in-frame clones alone and lacks a portion of them. Clone size and the V and J calls come from that table; the DNA yielded D and trimming. The sample contains 150,000 to 200,000 clones, 80% to 90% of which appear only once. Per the germline V gene, CDR1 is SGHTA and CDR2 is FQGNSA. The trim removed 5 bases at V and 2 bases at J, leaving 8 bases unmatched. The CDR3 sequence is 16 residues long. Material for sequencing was peripheral blood. The J gene is TRBJ2-3, the V gene TRBV7-2; 9 bases are shared with TRBD1. The clonotype originates from a man between 18 and 29 years old who had recovered from COVID-19. The CDR3 region is CASSPPGTGLTDTQYF. CDR3 nucleotide sequence: TGTGCCAGCAGCCCCCCCGGGACAGGGCTCACAGATACGCAGTATTTT.